The T cell receptor beta chain described here comes from a study of T cell responses to AZD1222 COVID-19 vaccine. Study outcomes and limitations: Two AZD1222 doses significantly raised spike-specific TCR breadth and depth over controls. White British ancestry dominated among donors, who included more females, and clonal diversity was possibly underestimated. Reportedly, close to half of spike-specific TCRs are directed against unmutated variant regions.

About this clone: Its antigen is unknown.

Produced via immunoSEQ multiplex PCR; TCRdb's table is partial and in-frame only. The sample shows some 200,000 clones, approximately 90% of them seen only once. Germline V CDR1 and CDR2: MDHEN, SYDVKM. CDR3 length equals 15 residues. Between the trimmed V and J ends, which lost 5 bases and 1 base, there was a span of 12 bases. The sequence derives from an adult who received the MenACWY meningococcal vaccine as a control. V usage is TRBV28 and J usage is TRBJ2-1; no clear D gene. The source was peripheral blood, collected 28 days after the second dose of the MenACWY control vaccine. The CDR3 DNA is TGTGCCAGCAGTCCCCCGAGGACGTCCTACAATGAGCAGTTCTTC. This sequence encodes CASSPPRTSYNEQFF.